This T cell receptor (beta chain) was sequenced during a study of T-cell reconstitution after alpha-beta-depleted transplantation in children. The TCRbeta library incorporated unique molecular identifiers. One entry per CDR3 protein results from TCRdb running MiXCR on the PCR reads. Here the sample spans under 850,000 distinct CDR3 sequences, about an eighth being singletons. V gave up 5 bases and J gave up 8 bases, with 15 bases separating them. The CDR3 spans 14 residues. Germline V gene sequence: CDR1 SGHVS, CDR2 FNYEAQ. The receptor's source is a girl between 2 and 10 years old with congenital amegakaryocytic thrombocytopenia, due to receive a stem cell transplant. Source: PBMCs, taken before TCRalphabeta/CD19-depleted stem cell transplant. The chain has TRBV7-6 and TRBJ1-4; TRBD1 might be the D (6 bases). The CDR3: CASSGWGRREKLFF. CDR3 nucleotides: TGTGCCAGCAGCGGATGGGGGCGAAGGGAAAAACTGTTTTTT. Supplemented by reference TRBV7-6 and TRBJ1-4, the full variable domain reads GAGVSQSPRYKVTKRGQDVALRCDPISGHVSLYWYRQALGQGPEFLTYFNYEAQQDKSGLPNDRFSAERPEGSISTLTIQRTEQRDSAMYRCASSGWGRREKLFFGSGTQLSVL.